This is a list of T cell receptor beta chains from one sample in a study of response to subunit inactivated influenza vaccine. TCRdb recomputed calls from the RT-PCR reads with MiXCR, one row per CDR3 protein. This sample has some 500,000 distinct CDR3 sequences, with about 25% found just once. Sequences were derived from CD4+ T cells sorted from PBMCs, sampled roughly 5 days after vaccination. The receptors derive from a man in his fifties who received an inactivated influenza vaccine. Both conserved end residues are part of each CDR3. D genes are given only for firm matches. Size is omitted from some rows. Given values are once, few, many or a class for expanded clones.

d_gene,v_gene,abundance,j_gene,CDR3aa,CDR3nt
-,TRBV11-2,few,TRBJ2-1,CASSLDFGLYNEQFF,TGTGCCAGCAGCTTAGATTTCGGACTTTACAATGAGCAGTTCTTC
-,TRBV28,-,TRBJ1-4,CASKEPTGSTLFF,TGTGCCAGCAAAGAACCGACAGGCTCGACGCTGTTTTTT
-,TRBV4-3,-,TRBJ1-2,CASSQDRYGYYGYTF,TGCGCCAGCAGCCAAGACCGATACGGGTACTATGGCTACACCTTC
-,TRBV6-2/TRBV6-3,many,TRBJ1-2,CASSLGRINGYTF,TGTGCCAGCAGTTTGGGTAGAATAAACGGCTACACCTTC
-,TRBV30,-,TRBJ2-2,CAWSVLQGAGELFF,TGTGCCTGGAGTGTACTACAGGGCGCCGGGGAGCTGTTTTTT
-,TRBV10-3,-,TRBJ2-3,CAISGRSSDTQYF,TGTGCCATCAGTGGAAGATCGTCAGATACGCAGTATTTT
-,TRBV7-2,few,TRBJ2-7,CASSLGGIYNEQYF,TGTGCCAGCAGCTTAGGGGGAATTTACAACGAGCAGTACTTC
-,TRBV20-1,-,TRBJ1-2,CSAPRPVYGYTF,TGCAGTGCTCCGCGGCCCGTCTATGGCTACACCTTC
-,TRBV5-5,many,TRBJ2-5,CASSYQGFQETQYF,TGTGCCAGCAGCTACCAGGGATTCCAAGAGACCCAGTACTTC
-,TRBV20-1,-,TRBJ2-1,CSALLEGPNEQFF,TGCAGCGCCCTTCTGGAGGGTCCCAATGAGCAGTTCTTC
TRBD1,TRBV6-1,-,TRBJ1-6,CASSQVTGAGGNSPLHF,TGTGCCAGCAGTCAAGTCACCGGGGCAGGGGGCAATTCACCCCTCCACTTT
-,TRBV2,-,TRBJ2-3,CASRAGFQDTQYF,TGTGCCAGCAGGGCCGGCTTTCAAGATACGCAGTATTTT
-,TRBV29-1,-,TRBJ2-3,CSVEETTDTQYF,TGCAGCGTTGAAGAGACCACAGATACGCAGTATTTT
TRBD2,TRBV20-1,-,TRBJ2-2,CSAKKTSGILNAGELFF,TGCAGTGCTAAGAAGACTAGCGGGATTTTGAACGCCGGGGAGCTGTTCTTT